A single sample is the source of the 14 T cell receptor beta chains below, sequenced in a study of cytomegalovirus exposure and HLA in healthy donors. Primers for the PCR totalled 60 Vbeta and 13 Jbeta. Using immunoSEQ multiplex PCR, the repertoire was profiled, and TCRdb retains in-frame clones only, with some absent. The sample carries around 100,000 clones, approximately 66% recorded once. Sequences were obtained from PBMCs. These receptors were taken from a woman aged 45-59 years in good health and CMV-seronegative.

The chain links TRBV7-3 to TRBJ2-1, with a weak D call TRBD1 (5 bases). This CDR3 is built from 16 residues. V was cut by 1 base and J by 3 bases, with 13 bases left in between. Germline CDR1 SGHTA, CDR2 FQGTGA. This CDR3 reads CASSLNRFSVYNEQFF. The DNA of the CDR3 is TGTGCCAGCAGCTTAAACAGGTTTTCCGTCTACAATGAGCAGTTCTTC.

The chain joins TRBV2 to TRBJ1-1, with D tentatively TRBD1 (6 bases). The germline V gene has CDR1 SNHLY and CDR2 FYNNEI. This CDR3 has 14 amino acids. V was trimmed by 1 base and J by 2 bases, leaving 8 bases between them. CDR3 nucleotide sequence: TGTGCCAGCAGTGAAGGGACAGCTAACACTGAAGCTTTCTTT. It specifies CASSEGTANTEAFF. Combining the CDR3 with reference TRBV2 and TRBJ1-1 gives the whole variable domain EPEVTQTPSHQVTQMGQEVILRCVPISNHLYFYWYRQILGQKVEFLVSFYNNEISEKSEIFDDQFSVERPDGSNFTLKIRSTKLEDSAMYFCASSEGTANTEAFFGQGTRLTVV.

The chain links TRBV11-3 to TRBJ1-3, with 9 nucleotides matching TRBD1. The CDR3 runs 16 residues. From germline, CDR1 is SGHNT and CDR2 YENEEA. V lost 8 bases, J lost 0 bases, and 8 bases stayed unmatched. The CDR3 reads CASQIQGASSGNTIYF. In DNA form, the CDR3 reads TGTGCCAGCCAAATACAGGGGGCGAGCTCTGGAAACACCATATATTTT. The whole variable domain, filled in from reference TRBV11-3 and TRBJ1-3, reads EAGVVQSPRYKIIEKKQPVAFWCNPISGHNTLYWYLQNLGQGPELLIRYENEEAVDDSQLPKDRFSAERLKGVDSTLKIQPAELGDSAVYLCASQIQGASSGNTIYFGEGSWLTVV.

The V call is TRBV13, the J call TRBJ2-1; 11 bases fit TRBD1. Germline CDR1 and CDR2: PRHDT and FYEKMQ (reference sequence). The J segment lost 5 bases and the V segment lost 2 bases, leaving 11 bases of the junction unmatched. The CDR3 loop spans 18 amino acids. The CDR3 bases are TGTGCCAGCAGCTTATTCGTCGGGACAGGGGGGAAAGACAATGAGCAGTTCTTC. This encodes CASSLFVGTGGKDNEQFF.

This CDR3 reads CASSQEMAGRYEQYF. In DNA, the CDR3 is TGCGCCAGCAGCCAAGAGATGGCGGGCCGCTACGAGCAGTACTTC. The V call is TRBV4-1, the J call TRBJ2-7, with D perhaps matching TRBD2 (5 bases). Trimming pared 0 bases from V and 3 bases from J, leaving 12 bases between. The germline gives CDR1 MGHRA, CDR2 YSYEKL. The CDR3 extends over 15 amino acids.

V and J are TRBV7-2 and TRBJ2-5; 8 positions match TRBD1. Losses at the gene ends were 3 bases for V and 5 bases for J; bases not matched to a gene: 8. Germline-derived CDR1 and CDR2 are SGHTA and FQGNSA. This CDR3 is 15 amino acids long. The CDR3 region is CASSFLGQGVETQYF. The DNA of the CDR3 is TGTGCCAGCAGCTTCCTTGGACAGGGTGTGGAGACCCAGTACTTC.

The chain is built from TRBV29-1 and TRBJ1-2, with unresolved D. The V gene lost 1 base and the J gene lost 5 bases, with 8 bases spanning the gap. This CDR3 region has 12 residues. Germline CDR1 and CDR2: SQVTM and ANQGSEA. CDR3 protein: CSVEGAPYGYTF. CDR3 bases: TGCAGCGTTGAAGGCGCGCCTTATGGCTACACCTTC.

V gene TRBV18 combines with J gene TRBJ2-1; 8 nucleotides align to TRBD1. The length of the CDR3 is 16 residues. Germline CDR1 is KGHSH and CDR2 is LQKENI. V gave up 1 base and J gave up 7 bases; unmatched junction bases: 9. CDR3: CASSPQVQGAGNEQFF. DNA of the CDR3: TGTGCCAGCTCACCACAGGTTCAGGGGGCCGGTAATGAGCAGTTCTTC.

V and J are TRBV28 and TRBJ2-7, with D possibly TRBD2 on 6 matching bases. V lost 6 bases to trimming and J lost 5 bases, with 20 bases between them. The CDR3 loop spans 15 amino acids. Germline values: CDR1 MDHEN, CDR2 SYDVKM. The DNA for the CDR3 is TGTGCCAGCAGCAACACCGGGACTCCGGATGACGAGCAGTACTTC. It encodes CASSNTGTPDDEQYF.

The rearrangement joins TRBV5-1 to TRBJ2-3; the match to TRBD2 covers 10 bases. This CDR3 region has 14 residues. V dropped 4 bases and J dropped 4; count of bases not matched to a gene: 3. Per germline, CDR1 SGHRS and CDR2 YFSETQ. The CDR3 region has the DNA TGCGCCAGCAGCCCCGGGACTAGCGCAGATACGCAGTATTTT. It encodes CASSPGTSADTQYF.

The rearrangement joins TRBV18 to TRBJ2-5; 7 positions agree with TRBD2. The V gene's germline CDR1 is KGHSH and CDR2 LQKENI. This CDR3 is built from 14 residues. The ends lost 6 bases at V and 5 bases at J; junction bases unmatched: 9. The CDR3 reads CASSQGTTAETQYF. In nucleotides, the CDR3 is TGTGCCAGCTCGCAAGGGACTACGGCGGAGACCCAGTACTTC.

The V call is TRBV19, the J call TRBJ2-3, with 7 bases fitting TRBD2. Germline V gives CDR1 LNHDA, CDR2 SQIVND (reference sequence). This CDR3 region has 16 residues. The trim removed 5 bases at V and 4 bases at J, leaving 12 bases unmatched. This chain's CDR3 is CASSLVGAGDADTQYF. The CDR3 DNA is TGTGCCAGTAGTTTAGTCGGGGCGGGGGACGCAGATACGCAGTATTTT.

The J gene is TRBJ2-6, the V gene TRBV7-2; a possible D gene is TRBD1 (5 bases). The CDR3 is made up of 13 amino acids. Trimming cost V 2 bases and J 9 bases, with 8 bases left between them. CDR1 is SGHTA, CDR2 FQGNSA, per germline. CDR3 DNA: TGTGCCAGCAGCTTACCGACAGTCAACGTCCTGACTTTC. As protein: CASSLPTVNVLTF. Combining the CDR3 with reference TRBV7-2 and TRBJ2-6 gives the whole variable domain GAGVSQSPSNKVTEKGKDVELRCDPISGHTALYWYRQSLGQGLEFLIYFQGNSAPDKSGLPSDRFSAERTGGSVSTLTIQRTQQEDSAVYLCASSLPTVNVLTFGAGSRLTVL.

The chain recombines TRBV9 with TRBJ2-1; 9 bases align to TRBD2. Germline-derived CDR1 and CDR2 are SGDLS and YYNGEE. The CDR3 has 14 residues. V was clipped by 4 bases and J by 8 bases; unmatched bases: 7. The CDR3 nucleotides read TGTGCCAGCAGCATCGGGACTAGCATCGATGAGCAGTTCTTC. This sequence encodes CASSIGTSIDEQFF.